This TCR beta chain was captured in a study of CD8+CD57+ T cells in acquired aplastic anemia. At the level of the study: CD4+ and CD8+ cells, once sorted, gave DNA averaging about 3 ug.

The CDR3 has 17 residues. Germline V CDR1 and CDR2: SGHAT, FQNNGV. V lost 5 bases, J lost 5 bases, and 14 bases stayed unmatched. Investigators profiled TCR beta VDJ and CDR3 from genomic DNA template. TCRdb itself ran the reads through MiXCR, one entry per CDR3 protein. This table has 180,000 or so distinct CDR3 sequences, less than 55% appearing once. This receptor was taken from a human donor in good health. Sequencing was carried out using sorted CD4+, CD8+, or CD8+CD57+ T cells (not recorded which) from PBMCs. The gene calls are TRBV11-2 and TRBJ2-1; TRBD2 agrees at 8 bases. The CDR3 loop is CASSPNRTSLGHNEQFF. CDR3 nucleotide sequence: TGTGCCAGCAGCCCCAACAGGACTAGCTTAGGCCACAATGAGCAGTTCTTC.